The 32 T cell receptor beta chains reported below all come from one sample, sequenced in a study of blood T cell repertoires in COVID-19. The method was immunoSEQ multiplex PCR; TCRdb's version includes in-frame clones alone and lacks a portion of them. Of 85,000 to 120,000 clones in the sample, 70% to 85% were seen once. Source material: peripheral blood. These receptor sequences come from a man aged 55 to 70 with active or convalescent COVID-19.

The chain employs TRBV21-1 and TRBJ2-7; the table assigns TRBD1, which was not confirmed against the DNA. TRBV21-1 represents a pseudogene. CDR3 length: 13 residues. CDR3 in amino acids: CASWETGSYEQYF. Here the CDR3 DNA reads TGTGCCAGCTGGGAGACAGGGTCCTACGAGCAGTACTTC.

This sequence joins TRBV7-9 and TRBJ2-3, with unresolved D. Between the trimmed V and J ends, which lost 5 bases and 0 bases, there was a span of 6 bases. Per the germline V gene, CDR1 is SEHNR and CDR2 is FQNEAQ (reference sequence). This CDR3 has 13 residues. CDR3 nucleotides: TGTGCCAGCAGCCCAACTAGCACAGATACGCAGTATTTT. The encoded protein is CASSPTSTDTQYF.

The chain has TRBV19 and TRBJ2-6; D remains unclear. V lost 3 bases to trimming and J lost 0 bases, with 6 bases between them. The CDR3 extends over 15 amino acids. CDR1 and CDR2 from the germline V gene are LNHDA and SQIVND (reference sequence). Here the CDR3 reads CASSIGGSGANVLTF. CDR3 DNA: TGTGCCAGTAGTATCGGCGGCTCTGGGGCCAACGTCCTGACTTTC.

J is TRBJ1-2 and V is TRBV12-3 or TRBV12-4, with D tentatively TRBD1 (6 bases). V lost 7 bases, J lost 4 bases, and 13 bases lay in between. This CDR3 comprises 13 residues. The CDR3 loop reads CASTTGQIYGYTF. The CDR3 DNA reads TGTGCCAGCACCACCGGACAGATCTATGGCTACACCTTC.

This sequence joins TRBV6-2 or TRBV6-3 and TRBJ1-2; D gene uncertain. V dropped 5 bases and J dropped 4 bases, with 11 bases sitting between them. The CDR3 sequence is 13 residues long. Germline lookup yields CDR1 MNHEY and CDR2 SVGEGT. The CDR3 here is CASSQALFYGYTF. The CDR3 DNA follows: TGTGCCAGCAGTCAGGCTCTTTTCTATGGCTACACCTTC.

The chain carries TRBV7-9 and TRBJ1-2, with 7 bases identical to TRBD1. Trimming took 8 bases from V and 6 from J; bases not matched to a gene: 12. The CDR3 is made up of 14 amino acids. Germline loops: CDR1 SEHNR, CDR2 FQNEAQ (reference sequence). DNA of the CDR3: TGTGCCAGCGGTGATGCAGGGGGAATTGATGGCTACACCTTC. As protein: CASGDAGGIDGYTF.

J is TRBJ2-1 and V is TRBV27; possibly TRBD2 for D (6 bases). Trimming pared 6 bases from V and 3 bases from J, leaving 15 bases between. There are 15 residues in the CDR3. Looked up from germline, CDR1 is MNHEY and CDR2 is SMNVEV (reference sequence). The CDR3 DNA sequence: TGTGCCAGCAGCCCCGGGACTCCAGACTACAATGAGCAGTTCTTC. Protein sequence: CASSPGTPDYNEQFF.

The V gene is TRBV18, the J gene TRBJ2-5; 8 bases align to TRBD1. Germline trimming cut 1 base from V and 4 bases from J; bases unmatched to any gene: 5. The germline V gene has CDR1 KGHSH and CDR2 LQKENI. The length of the CDR3 is 15 residues. The chain's CDR3 is CASSPRTGTLETQYF. In nucleotides, the CDR3 is TGTGCCAGCTCACCACGGACAGGGACGCTAGAGACCCAGTACTTC. Complete variable domain (other parts from reference TRBV18 and TRBJ2-5): NAGVMQNPRHLVRRRGQEARLRCSPMKGHSHVYWYRQLPEEGLKFMVYLQKENIIDESGMPKERFSAEFPKEGPSILRIQQVVRGDSAAYFCASSPRTGTLETQYFGPGTRLLVL.

The chain combines TRBV5-1 with TRBJ2-7; 10 bases map to TRBD2. Germline values: CDR1 SGHRS, CDR2 YFSETQ. The CDR3 runs to 13 residues. J was trimmed by 3 bases and V by 4 bases; bases with no gene match: 1. CDR3 in DNA: TGCGCCAGCAGCCCTAGCGGGAGCTACGAGCAGTACTTC. It is translated as CASSPSGSYEQYF. The full variable domain, in which reference TRBV5-1 and TRBJ2-7 provide the parts outside the CDR3, is KAGVTQTPRYLIKTRGQQVTLSCSPISGHRSVSWYQQTPGQGLQFLFEYFSETQRNKGNFPGRFSGRQFSNSRSEMNVSTLELGDSALYLCASSPSGSYEQYFGPGTRLTVT.

This clone was found once. The chain employs TRBV28 and TRBJ1-4, with D tentatively TRBD1 (6 bases). The CDR3 is 15 amino acids. Per the germline V gene, CDR1 is MDHEN and CDR2 is SYDVKM. Trimming took 8 bases from V and 0 from J, leaving 13 bases between them. CDR3 amino acids: CASGGRIATNEKLFF. The CDR3 coding sequence is TGTGCCAGCGGGGGCAGGATAGCAACTAATGAAAAACTGTTTTTT.

J is TRBJ2-5 and V is TRBV2, with a tentative D call TRBD1 (5 bases). Germline CDR1 and CDR2: SNHLY and FYNNEI. This CDR3 comprises 14 residues. Trimming removed 0 bases at V and 2 bases at J, with 7 bases between. CDR3 DNA sequence: TGTGCCAGCAGTGAAGCCAACAGGCAAGAGACCCAGTACTTC. This sequence encodes CASSEANRQETQYF.

This clone was counted between two and nine times. The genes are TRBV5-4 and TRBJ2-2, with D possibly matching TRBD2 (5 bases). Deletions cut 4 bases from V and 7 bases from J, with 11 bases between. Germline CDR1 SGHNT, CDR2 YYREEE (reference sequence). The CDR3 is 13 amino acids. The chain's CDR3 is CASSPFRDGELFF. The CDR3 nucleotides read TGTGCCAGCAGCCCCTTTCGGGACGGGGAGCTGTTTTTT.

The chain carries TRBV19 and TRBJ1-1, with TRBD1 as a possible D gene (5 bases). This CDR3 has 14 residues. Germline V gives CDR1 LNHDA, CDR2 SQIVND (reference sequence). Trimming removed 4 bases at V and 4 bases at J, with 13 bases between. The CDR3 loop reads CASSTQGTLTEAFF. The CDR3 DNA reads as TGTGCCAGTAGTACTCAGGGTACTCTCACTGAAGCTTTCTTT.

About this clone: An end of the junction does not agree with germline; a read error may underlie this. The chain has TRBV28 and TRBJ1-1, with 7 bases aligning to TRBD1. The CDR3 loop spans 11 amino acids. The germline V gene has CDR1 MDHEN and CDR2 SYDVKM. CDR3 residues: CASSSLIDRDF. The DNA of the CDR3 is TGTGCCAGCAGTTCCCTCATCGACAGGGACTTT. The full variable domain, rest sourced from reference TRBV28 and TRBJ1-1, is DVKVTQSSRYLVKRTGEKVFLECVQDMDHENMFWYRQDPGLGLRLIYFSYDVKMKEKGDIPEGYSVSREKKERFSLILESASTNQTSMYLCASSSLIDRDFGQGTRLTVV.

The rearrangement joins TRBV27 to TRBJ2-4; 8 positions agree with TRBD1. The V gene's germline CDR1 is MNHEY and CDR2 SMNVEV (reference sequence). V shed 9 bases and J 7 bases; nucleotides not matched to a gene: 8. The CDR3 covers 13 residues. The CDR3 region is CASRSGGLNIQYF. In DNA, the CDR3 is TGTGCCAGTCGATCAGGGGGCTTGAACATTCAGTACTTC.

This sequence joins TRBV5-1 and TRBJ2-7; 11 bases are a match to TRBD2. J lost 1 base, V lost 4 bases, and 13 bases had no gene match. Germline-derived CDR1 and CDR2 are SGHRS and YFSETQ. The CDR3 runs to 18 residues. In DNA form, the CDR3 reads TGCGCCAGCAGCCATGGGACTAGCGGAGAGGCGGAGTCCTACGAGCAGTACTTC. Residues: CASSHGTSGEAESYEQYF.

This clone was found a few times. V usage is TRBV2 and J usage is TRBJ2-1; 12 nucleotides match TRBD2. Trimming cost V 1 base and J 10 bases; bases outside gene matches: 5. Germline V gene lookup returns CDR1 SNHLY and CDR2 FYNNEI. This CDR3 comprises 15 residues. The CDR3 DNA sequence: TGTGCCAGCAGTGAAGGGACTAGCGGGATATGGGAGCAGTTCTTC. Amino acids: CASSEGTSGIWEQFF.

V gene TRBV6-6 combines with J gene TRBJ1-2, with D perhaps TRBD1 (5 bases). The germline V and J ends were trimmed by 7 bases and 8 bases, with 14 bases remaining between them. From germline, CDR1 is MNHNY and CDR2 SVGAGI (reference sequence). There are 12 residues in the CDR3. CDR3 residues: CASIGAGWGYTF. Written as DNA, the CDR3 is TGTGCCAGCATTGGGGCAGGTTGGGGCTACACCTTC.

V and J are TRBV28 and TRBJ1-4, with D possibly being TRBD1 (6 bases). Per the germline V gene, CDR1 is MDHEN and CDR2 is SYDVKM. This CDR3 is 16 amino acids long. V lost 9 bases and J 0 bases, leaving 17 bases between the germline ends. CDR3 region: CASVRGATATNEKLFF. As DNA, the CDR3 is TGTGCCAGTGTGCGGGGGGCCACTGCAACTAATGAAAAACTGTTTTTT.

This rearrangement joins TRBV5-1 to TRBJ1-2, with a possible D match to TRBD1 (6 bases). The germline V gene encodes CDR1 SGHRS and CDR2 YFSETQ. The CDR3 has 13 residues. Trimming removed 3 bases from V and 8 bases from J, with 14 bases in between. The CDR3 loop reads CASSSTGPGGYTF. The CDR3 nucleotides read TGCGCCAGCAGCTCTACAGGGCCGGGGGGCTACACCTTC.

The chain recombines TRBV21-1 with TRBJ1-6; the DNA was not compared with TRBD1, the D call given in the table. TRBV21-1 is recorded as a pseudogene. The CDR3 has 18 amino acids. CDR3 coding DNA: TGTGCCAGCAGCAAAAGTACCTCGGGACAGCGAGTTAATTCACCCCTCCACTTT. It yields the protein CASSKSTSGQRVNSPLHF.

This clone appeared a few times. This chain links TRBV19 with TRBJ2-1; tentatively, D is TRBD2 (6 bases). The CDR3 contains 15 residues. Trimming took off 2 bases at V and 8 bases at J, with 16 bases between the two ends. Germline V gene sequence: CDR1 LNHDA, CDR2 SQIVND (reference sequence). The CDR3 coding sequence is TGTGCCAGTAGTATACGGCGGCGGGGCACGGATGAGCAGTTCTTC. Translation gives CASSIRRRGTDEQFF.

Note on this clone: With a much larger clone just one base away, this may be a read error. The V and J genes are TRBV27 and TRBJ2-7, with a possible D match to TRBD1 (6 bases). The CDR3 loop spans 14 amino acids. Germline CDR1 is MNHEY and CDR2 is SMNVEV (reference sequence). This CDR3 is CASKEYRDSYEQCF. The CDR3 DNA reads TGTGCCAGCAAAGAGTACAGGGATTCCTACGAGCAGTGCTTC.

The chain has TRBV11-3 and TRBJ1-2; 7 bases agree with TRBD1. J was trimmed by 5 bases and V by 5 bases; bases with no gene match: 5. The CDR3 loop spans 13 amino acids. CDR1 and CDR2 (germline): SGHNT, YENEEA. The CDR3 nucleotides are TGTGCCAGCAGCGGAACACAGGGGTATGGCTACACCTTC. This encodes CASSGTQGYGYTF.

This clone was detected only a few times. The chain employs TRBV6-2 or TRBV6-3 and TRBJ2-3; no reliable D call. In germline, CDR1 is MNHEY, CDR2 SVGEGT. Trimming removed 5 bases from V and 2 bases from J, with 11 bases in between. This CDR3 is 14 amino acids long. The CDR3 nucleotides are TGTGCCAGCAGTACCCTAGATCCCACAGATACGCAGTATTTT. Amino acids: CASSTLDPTDTQYF.

This clone occurred a few times. The V gene is TRBV6-6, the J gene TRBJ1-5; 8 bases align to TRBD1. This CDR3 has 12 residues. The trim removed 7 bases at V and 10 bases at J, leaving 6 bases unmatched. Per germline, CDR1 MNHNY and CDR2 SVGAGI (reference sequence). The DNA of the CDR3 is TGTGCCAGCACCAAACAGGGGGGACCCCAGCATTTT. It translates to CASTKQGGPQHF.

The chain carries TRBV18 and TRBJ2-3; a possible D gene is TRBD1 (5 bases). This CDR3 is built from 15 residues. The germline V and J ends were trimmed by 3 bases and 0 bases, with 10 bases remaining between them. Germline V gene lookup returns CDR1 KGHSH and CDR2 LQKENI. This CDR3 reads CASSPEGVSTDTQYF. CDR3 sequence (DNA): TGTGCCAGCTCACCGGAAGGGGTTAGCACAGATACGCAGTATTTT.

The chain employs TRBV6-5 and TRBJ1-2, with 8 bases lining up with TRBD1. CDR3 length: 15 amino acids. Germline V gene data show CDR1 as MNHEY and CDR2 as SVGAGI. Trimming removed 6 bases from V and 2 bases from J; junction bases left unmatched: 8. The CDR3 protein is CASRTTGGTNYGYTF. CDR3 nucleotides: TGTGCCAGCAGAACCACAGGGGGAACGAACTATGGCTACACCTTC.

This clone was seen only once. The chain links TRBV24-1 to TRBJ2-3, with 10 bases fitting TRBD2. Looked up from germline, CDR1 is KGHDR and CDR2 is SFDVKD. This CDR3 contains 17 residues. V lost 3 bases to trimming and J lost 2 bases; unmatched junction nucleotides: 7. The CDR3 is CATSDSLLAGATDTQYF. The CDR3 coding sequence is TGTGCCACCAGTGATAGTTTGCTAGCGGGAGCCACAGATACGCAGTATTTT.

This sequence joins TRBV21-1 and TRBJ2-7; no check of the table's D call, TRBD2, against the DNA was made. TRBV21-1 is marked as a pseudogene. The CDR3 totals 16 residues. DNA for the CDR3: TGTGCCAGCAGCGCCCGGGGTAGCGGAGTCCCCTACGAGCAGTACGTC. It is translated as CASSARGSGVPYEQYV.

The rearrangement links TRBV6-1 to TRBJ1-3; D is unclear. Germline values: CDR1 MNHNS, CDR2 SASEGT. This CDR3 contains 14 residues. V was pared by 0 bases and J by 1 base, with 4 bases between. The CDR3 DNA reads TGTGCCAGCAGTGAAGCCAAATCTGGAAACACCATATATTTT. It specifies CASSEAKSGNTIYF.

The chain is built from TRBV6-5 and TRBJ2-1; 9 bases match TRBD2. This CDR3 is 14 amino acids long. The V gene's germline CDR1 is MNHEY and CDR2 SVGAGI. V was clipped by 7 bases and J by 9 bases; unmatched bases: 10. In DNA, the CDR3 is TGTGCCAGCACGGGTAGCGGGAGAGGGGGTGAGCAGTTCTTC. Translating it yields CASTGSGRGGEQFF.